Sequencing of this T cell receptor beta chain was carried out in a study of OX40 agonist ivuxolimab in advanced cancers. Looking at the study overall: Enrolled patients in dose escalation had cancers that were hepatocellular carcinoma, melanoma, renal cell or head and neck cancer.

Germline lookup yields CDR1 SGHNT and CDR2 YENEEA. V lost 4 bases and J 3 bases, leaving 10 bases between the germline ends. The CDR3 is 13 residues long. The repertoire was sequenced with immunoSEQ multiplex PCR; TCRdb's copy has only in-frame clones and lacks some. In the table there are about 50,000 clones, around four fifths of which are singletons. The rearrangement joins TRBV11-3 to TRBJ2-7; no firm D call. The clonotype comes from an adult with an advanced solid tumor such as melanoma, head and neck, liver or kidney cancer. The sample in question was CD4+ or CD8+ T cells sorted from blood, obtained in a trial of the OX40 agonist ivuxolimab. The DNA for the CDR3 is TGTGCCAGCAGCTCTGGACGGCACTACGAGCAGTACTTC. It is translated as CASSSGRHYEQYF. Drawing the rest from reference TRBV11-3 and TRBJ2-7, the complete variable domain is EAGVVQSPRYKIIEKKQPVAFWCNPISGHNTLYWYLQNLGQGPELLIRYENEEAVDDSQLPKDRFSAERLKGVDSTLKIQPAELGDSAVYLCASSSGRHYEQYFGPGTRLTVT.